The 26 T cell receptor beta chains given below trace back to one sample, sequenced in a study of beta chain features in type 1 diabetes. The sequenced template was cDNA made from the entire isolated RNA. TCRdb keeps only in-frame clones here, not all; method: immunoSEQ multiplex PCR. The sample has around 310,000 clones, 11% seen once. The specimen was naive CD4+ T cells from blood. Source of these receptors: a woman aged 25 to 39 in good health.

The CDR3 DNA sequence: TGTGCCAGCAGTTCTCGGACTAGCGGGTTCCAAGAGACCCAGTACTTC. Amino acids: CASSSRTSGFQETQYF. The chain carries TRBV28 and TRBJ2-5, with 11 bases lining up with TRBD2. The V gene end was trimmed by 4 bases and the J gene end by 1 base; junction bases not matched to a gene: 5. This CDR3 has 16 amino acids. In germline, CDR1 is MDHEN, CDR2 SYDVKM.

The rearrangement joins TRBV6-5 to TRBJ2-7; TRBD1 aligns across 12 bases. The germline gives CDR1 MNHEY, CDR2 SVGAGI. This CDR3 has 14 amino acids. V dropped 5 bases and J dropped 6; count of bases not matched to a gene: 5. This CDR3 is CASSPGTGGGEQYF. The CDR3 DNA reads TGTGCCAGCAGTCCAGGGACAGGGGGCGGCGAGCAGTACTTC.

CDR3 sequence reads: CASSPGEVYEQYF. The CDR3 bases are TGTGCCAGCTCACCGGGGGAGGTGTACGAGCAGTACTTC. The chain couples TRBV18 to TRBJ2-7; D is perhaps TRBD2 (6 bases). The CDR3 sequence is 13 residues long. V was pared by 3 bases and J by 4 bases, with 10 bases between. CDR1 and CDR2 (germline): KGHSH, LQKENI.

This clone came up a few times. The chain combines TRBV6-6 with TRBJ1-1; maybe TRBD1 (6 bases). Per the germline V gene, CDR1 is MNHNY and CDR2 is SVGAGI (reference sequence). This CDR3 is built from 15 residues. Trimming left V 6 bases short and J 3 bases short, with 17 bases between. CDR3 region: CASRPGTKGDTEAFF. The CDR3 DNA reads TGTGCCAGCAGACCCGGGACAAAGGGGGACACTGAAGCTTTCTTT.

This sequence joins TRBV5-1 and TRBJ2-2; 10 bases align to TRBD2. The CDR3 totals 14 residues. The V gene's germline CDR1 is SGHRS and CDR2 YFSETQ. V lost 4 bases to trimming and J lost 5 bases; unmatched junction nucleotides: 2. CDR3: CASSGLAETGELFF. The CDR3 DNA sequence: TGCGCCAGCAGCGGACTAGCGGAAACCGGGGAGCTGTTTTTT.

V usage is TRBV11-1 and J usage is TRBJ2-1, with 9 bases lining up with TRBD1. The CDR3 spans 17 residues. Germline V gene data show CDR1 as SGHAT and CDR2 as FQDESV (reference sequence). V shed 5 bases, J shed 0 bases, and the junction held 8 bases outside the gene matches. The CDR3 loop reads CASSPVWGQGSYNEQFF. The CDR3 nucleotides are TGTGCCAGCAGCCCCGTATGGGGACAGGGCTCCTACAATGAGCAGTTCTTC.

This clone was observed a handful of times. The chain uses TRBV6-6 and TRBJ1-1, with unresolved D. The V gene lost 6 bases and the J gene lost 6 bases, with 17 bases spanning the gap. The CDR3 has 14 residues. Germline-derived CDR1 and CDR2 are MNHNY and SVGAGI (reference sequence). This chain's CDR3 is CASSPHVEVSEAFF. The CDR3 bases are TGTGCCAGCAGCCCCCATGTAGAGGTTTCTGAAGCTTTCTTT.

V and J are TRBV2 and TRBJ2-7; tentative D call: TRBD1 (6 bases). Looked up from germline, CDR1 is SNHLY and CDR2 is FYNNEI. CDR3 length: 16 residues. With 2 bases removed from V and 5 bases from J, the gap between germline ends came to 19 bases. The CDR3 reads CASSENRDLVRNEQYF. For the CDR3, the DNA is TGTGCCAGCAGTGAAAACAGGGATTTGGTACGAAACGAGCAGTACTTC.

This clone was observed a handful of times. CDR3 sequence: CASSPRRDRGRTDTQYF. The CDR3 DNA sequence: TGTGCCAGCAGCCCACGAAGGGACAGGGGGCGAACAGATACGCAGTATTTT. The gene calls are TRBV7-9 and TRBJ2-3, with 12 bases identical to TRBD1. This CDR3 has 17 residues. CDR1 is SEHNR, CDR2 FQNEAQ, per germline (reference sequence). Trimming at V came to 5 bases and at J to 3 bases, leaving 9 bases not matched to a gene.

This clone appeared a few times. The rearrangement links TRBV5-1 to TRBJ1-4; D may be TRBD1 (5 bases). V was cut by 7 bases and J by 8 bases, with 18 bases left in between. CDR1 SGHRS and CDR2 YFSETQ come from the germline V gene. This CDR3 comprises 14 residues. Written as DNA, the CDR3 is TGCGCCAGCTCCCTAGGCGGGGGGAGCGAAAAACTGTTTTTT. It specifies CASSLGGGSEKLFF. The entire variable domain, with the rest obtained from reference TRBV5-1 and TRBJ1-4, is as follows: KAGVTQTPRYLIKTRGQQVTLSCSPISGHRSVSWYQQTPGQGLQFLFEYFSETQRNKGNFPGRFSGRQFSNSRSEMNVSTLELGDSALYLCASSLGGGSEKLFFGSGTQLSVL.

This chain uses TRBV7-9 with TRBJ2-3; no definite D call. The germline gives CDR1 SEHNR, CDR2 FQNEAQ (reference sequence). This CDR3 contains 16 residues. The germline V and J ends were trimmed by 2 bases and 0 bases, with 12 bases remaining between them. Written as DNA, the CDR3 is TGTGCCAGCAGCTTAAGTTTCCAGTCTAGCACAGATACGCAGTATTTT. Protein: CASSLSFQSSTDTQYF. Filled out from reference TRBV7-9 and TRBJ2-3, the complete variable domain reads DTGVSQNPRHKITKRGQNVTFRCDPISEHNRLYWYRQTLGQGPEFLTYFQNEAQLEKSRLLSDRFSAERPKGSFSTLEIQRTEQGDSAMYLCASSLSFQSSTDTQYFGPGTRLTVL.

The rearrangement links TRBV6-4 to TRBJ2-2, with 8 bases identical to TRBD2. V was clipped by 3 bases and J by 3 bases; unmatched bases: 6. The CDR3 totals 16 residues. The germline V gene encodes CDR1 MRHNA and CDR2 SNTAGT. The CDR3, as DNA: TGTGCCAGCAGTGAGTCAGGACTAGCCTACACCGGGGAGCTGTTTTTT. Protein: CASSESGLAYTGELFF.

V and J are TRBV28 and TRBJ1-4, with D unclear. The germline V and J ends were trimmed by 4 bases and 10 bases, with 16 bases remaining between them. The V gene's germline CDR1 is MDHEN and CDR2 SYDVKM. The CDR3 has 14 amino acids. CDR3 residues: CASSSAGVKGKLFF. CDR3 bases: TGTGCCAGCAGTTCGGCGGGCGTAAAAGGAAAACTGTTTTTT. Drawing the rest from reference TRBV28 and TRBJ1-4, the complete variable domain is DVKVTQSSRYLVKRTGEKVFLECVQDMDHENMFWYRQDPGLGLRLIYFSYDVKMKEKGDIPEGYSVSREKKERFSLILESASTNQTSMYLCASSSAGVKGKLFFGSGTQLSVL.

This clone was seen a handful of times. The CDR3 coding sequence is TGTGCCAGCAGCGCCCAAAGCGGGAAGCCCTACGAGCAGTACTTC. It codes for CASSAQSGKPYEQYF. J is TRBJ2-7 and V is TRBV7-9; 7 bases are shared with TRBD2. The CDR3 spans 15 residues. Trimming cost V 5 bases and J 2 bases; bases outside gene matches: 9. Per germline, CDR1 SEHNR and CDR2 FQNEAQ (reference sequence).

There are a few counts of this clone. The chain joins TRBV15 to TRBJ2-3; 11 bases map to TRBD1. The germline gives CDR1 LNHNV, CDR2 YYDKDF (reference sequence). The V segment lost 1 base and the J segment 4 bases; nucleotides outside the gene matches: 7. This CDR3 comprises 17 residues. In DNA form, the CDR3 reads TGTGCCACCAGCAGAGTTAGGACAGGGGGCGCGGCAGATACGCAGTATTTT. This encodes CATSRVRTGGAADTQYF. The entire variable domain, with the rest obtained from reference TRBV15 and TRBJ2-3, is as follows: DAMVIQNPRYQVTQFGKPVTLSCSQTLNHNVMYWYQQKSSQAPKLLFHYYDKDFNNEADTPDNFQSRRPNTSFCFLDIRSPGLGDTAMYLCATSRVRTGGAADTQYFGPGTRLTVL.

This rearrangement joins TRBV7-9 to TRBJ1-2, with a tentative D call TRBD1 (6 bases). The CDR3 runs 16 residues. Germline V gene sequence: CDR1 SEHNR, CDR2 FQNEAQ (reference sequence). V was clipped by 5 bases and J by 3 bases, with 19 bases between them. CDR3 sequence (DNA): TGTGCCAGCAGCATCCCCTGGACGGGGGGCGACTATGGCTACACCTTC. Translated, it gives CASSIPWTGGDYGYTF.

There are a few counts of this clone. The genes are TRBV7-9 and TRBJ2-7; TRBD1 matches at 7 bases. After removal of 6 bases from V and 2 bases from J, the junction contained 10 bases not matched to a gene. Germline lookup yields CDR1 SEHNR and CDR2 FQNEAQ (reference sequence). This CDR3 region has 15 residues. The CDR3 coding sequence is TGTGCCAGCAGGCCGCGACAGGGCCAGGCCTACGAGCAGTACTTC. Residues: CASRPRQGQAYEQYF.

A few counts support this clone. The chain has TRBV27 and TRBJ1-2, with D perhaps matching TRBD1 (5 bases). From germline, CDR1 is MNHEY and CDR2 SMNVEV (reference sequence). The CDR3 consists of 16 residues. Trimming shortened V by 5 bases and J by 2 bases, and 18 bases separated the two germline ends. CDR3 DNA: TGTGCCAGCAGTAAAACACCAAGCGGGGCGAACTATGGCTACACCTTC. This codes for CASSKTPSGANYGYTF.

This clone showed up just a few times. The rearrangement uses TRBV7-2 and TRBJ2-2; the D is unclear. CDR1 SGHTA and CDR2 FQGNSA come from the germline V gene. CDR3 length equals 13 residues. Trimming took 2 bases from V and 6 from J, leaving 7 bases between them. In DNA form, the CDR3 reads TGTGCCAGCAGCTTAACCTATCCCGGGGAGCTGTTTTTT. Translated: CASSLTYPGELFF.

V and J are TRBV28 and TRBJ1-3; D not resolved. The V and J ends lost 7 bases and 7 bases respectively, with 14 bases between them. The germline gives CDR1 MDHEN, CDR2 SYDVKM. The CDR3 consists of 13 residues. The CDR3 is CASTSLYQNTIYF. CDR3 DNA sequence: TGTGCCAGCACCTCACTATATCAGAACACCATATATTTT.

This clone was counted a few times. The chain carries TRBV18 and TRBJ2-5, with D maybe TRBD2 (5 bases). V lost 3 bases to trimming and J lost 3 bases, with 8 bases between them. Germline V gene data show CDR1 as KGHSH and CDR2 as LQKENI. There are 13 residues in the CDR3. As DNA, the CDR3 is TGTGCCAGCTCACCGGGAGAGGAAGAGACCCAGTACTTC. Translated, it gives CASSPGEEETQYF.

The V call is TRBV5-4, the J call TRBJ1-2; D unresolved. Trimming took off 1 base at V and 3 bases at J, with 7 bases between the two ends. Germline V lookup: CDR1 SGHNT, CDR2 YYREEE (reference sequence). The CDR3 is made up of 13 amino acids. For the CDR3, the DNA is TGTGCCAGCAGCTTGTGGGCAGACTATGGCTACACCTTC. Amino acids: CASSLWADYGYTF.

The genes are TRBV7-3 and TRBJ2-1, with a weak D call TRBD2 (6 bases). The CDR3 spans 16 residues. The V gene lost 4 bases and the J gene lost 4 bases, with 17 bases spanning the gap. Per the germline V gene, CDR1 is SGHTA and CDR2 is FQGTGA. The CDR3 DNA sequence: TGTGCCAGCAGCTCACGTAACCGGGAGTCGTACAATGAGCAGTTCTTC. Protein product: CASSSRNRESYNEQFF.

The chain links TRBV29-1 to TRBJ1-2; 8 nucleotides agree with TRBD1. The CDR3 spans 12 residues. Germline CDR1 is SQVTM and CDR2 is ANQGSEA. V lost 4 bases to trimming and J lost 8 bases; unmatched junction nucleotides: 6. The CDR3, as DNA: TGCAGCGTTGGATTTCAGGGGGCGGGCTACACCTTC. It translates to CSVGFQGAGYTF.

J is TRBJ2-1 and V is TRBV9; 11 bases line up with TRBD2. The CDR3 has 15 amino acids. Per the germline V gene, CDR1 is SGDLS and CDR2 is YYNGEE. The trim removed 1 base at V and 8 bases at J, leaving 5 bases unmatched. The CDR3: CASSVLAGGVDEQFF. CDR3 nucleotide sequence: TGTGCCAGCAGCGTACTAGCGGGAGGAGTCGATGAGCAGTTCTTC.

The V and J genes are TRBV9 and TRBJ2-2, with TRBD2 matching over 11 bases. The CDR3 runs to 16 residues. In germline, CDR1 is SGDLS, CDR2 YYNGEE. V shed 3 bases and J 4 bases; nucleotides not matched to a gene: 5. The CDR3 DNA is TGTGCCAGCAGCGCCCGACTAGCGGGATCCACCGGGGAGCTGTTTTTT. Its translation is CASSARLAGSTGELFF. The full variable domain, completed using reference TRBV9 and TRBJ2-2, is DSGVTQTPKHLITATGQRVTLRCSPRSGDLSVYWYQQSLDQGLQFLIQYYNGEERAKGNILERFSAQQFPDLHSELNLSSLELGDSALYFCASSARLAGSTGELFFGEGSRLTVL.